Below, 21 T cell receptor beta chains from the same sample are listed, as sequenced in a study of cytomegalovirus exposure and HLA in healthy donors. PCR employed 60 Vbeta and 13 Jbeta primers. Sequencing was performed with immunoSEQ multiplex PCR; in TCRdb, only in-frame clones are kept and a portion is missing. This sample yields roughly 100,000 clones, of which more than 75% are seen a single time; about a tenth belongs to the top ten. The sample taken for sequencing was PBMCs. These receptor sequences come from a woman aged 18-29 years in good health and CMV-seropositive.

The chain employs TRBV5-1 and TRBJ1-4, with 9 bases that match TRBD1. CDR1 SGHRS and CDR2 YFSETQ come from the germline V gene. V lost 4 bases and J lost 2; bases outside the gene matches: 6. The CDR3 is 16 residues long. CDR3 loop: CASSPGTGLTNEKLFF. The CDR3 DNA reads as TGCGCCAGCAGCCCGGGGACAGGGTTGACTAATGAAAAACTGTTTTTT.

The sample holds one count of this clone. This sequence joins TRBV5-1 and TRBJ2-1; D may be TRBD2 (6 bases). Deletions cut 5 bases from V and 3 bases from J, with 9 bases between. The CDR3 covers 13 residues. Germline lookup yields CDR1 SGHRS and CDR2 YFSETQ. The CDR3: CASSSGVYNEQFF. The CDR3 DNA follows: TGCGCCAGCAGTTCGGGGGTCTACAATGAGCAGTTCTTC.

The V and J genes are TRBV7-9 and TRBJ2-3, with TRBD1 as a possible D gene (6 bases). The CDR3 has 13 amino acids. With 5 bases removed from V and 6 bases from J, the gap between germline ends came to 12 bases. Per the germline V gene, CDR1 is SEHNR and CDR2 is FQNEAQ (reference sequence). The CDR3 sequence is CASSPGQSDTQYF. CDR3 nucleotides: TGTGCCAGCAGCCCCGGACAGTCGGATACGCAGTATTTT.

CDR3 nucleotides: TGTGCCAGCAGCTTCAGTCTAGCGGGGGCGCAGTACTTC. Protein: CASSFSLAGAQYF. The chain recombines TRBV7-2 with TRBJ2-7; 10 positions agree with TRBD2. CDR1 is SGHTA, CDR2 FQGNSA, per germline. V was pared by 3 bases and J by 9 bases, with 5 bases of the junction left unmatched. CDR3 length equals 13 residues. Full variable domain (outside the CDR3, taken from reference TRBV7-2 and TRBJ2-7): GAGVSQSPSNKVTEKGKDVELRCDPISGHTALYWYRQSLGQGLEFLIYFQGNSAPDKSGLPSDRFSAERTGGSVSTLTIQRTQQEDSAVYLCASSFSLAGAQYFGPGTRLTVT.

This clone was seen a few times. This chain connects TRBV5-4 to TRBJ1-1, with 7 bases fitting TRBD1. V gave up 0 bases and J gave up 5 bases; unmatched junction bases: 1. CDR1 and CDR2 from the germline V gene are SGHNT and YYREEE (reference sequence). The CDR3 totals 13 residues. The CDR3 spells CASSLGTGTEAFF. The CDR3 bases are TGTGCCAGCAGCTTGGGGACAGGTACTGAAGCTTTCTTT.

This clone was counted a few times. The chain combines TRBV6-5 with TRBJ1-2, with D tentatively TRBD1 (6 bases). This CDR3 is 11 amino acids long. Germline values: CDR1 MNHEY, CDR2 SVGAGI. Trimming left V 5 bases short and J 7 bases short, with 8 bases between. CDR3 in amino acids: CASSTGTGYTF. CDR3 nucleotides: TGTGCCAGCAGTACAGGGACTGGCTACACCTTC.

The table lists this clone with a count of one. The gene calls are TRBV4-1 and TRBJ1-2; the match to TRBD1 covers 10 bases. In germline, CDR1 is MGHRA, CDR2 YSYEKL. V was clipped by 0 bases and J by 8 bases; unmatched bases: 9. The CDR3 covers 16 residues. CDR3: CASSQDRDRGYYGYTF. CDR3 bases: TGCGCCAGCAGCCAAGACCGGGACAGGGGTTATTACGGCTACACCTTC.

In DNA, the CDR3 is TGCGCCAGCAGCCCCGGACAGGGTGCATACACCATATATTTT. Protein: CASSPGQGAYTIYF. This chain connects TRBV5-1 to TRBJ1-3, with 8 bases matching TRBD1. This CDR3 has 14 amino acids. V lost 4 bases, J lost 8 bases, and 8 bases stayed unmatched. Germline CDR1 reads SGHRS; CDR2 reads YFSETQ.

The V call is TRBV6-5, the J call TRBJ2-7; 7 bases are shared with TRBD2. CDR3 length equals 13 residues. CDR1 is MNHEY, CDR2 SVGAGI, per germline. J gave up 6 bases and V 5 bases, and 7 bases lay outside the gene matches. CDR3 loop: CASSRLAFGEQYF. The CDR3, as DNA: TGTGCCAGCAGTCGACTAGCTTTCGGCGAGCAGTACTTC.

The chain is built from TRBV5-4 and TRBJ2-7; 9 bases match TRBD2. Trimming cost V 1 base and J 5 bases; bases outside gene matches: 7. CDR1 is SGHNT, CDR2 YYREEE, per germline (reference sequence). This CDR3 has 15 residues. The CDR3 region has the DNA TGTGCCAGCAGCTTGAAGGGACTAGCAGTCCACGAGCAGTACTTC. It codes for CASSLKGLAVHEQYF.

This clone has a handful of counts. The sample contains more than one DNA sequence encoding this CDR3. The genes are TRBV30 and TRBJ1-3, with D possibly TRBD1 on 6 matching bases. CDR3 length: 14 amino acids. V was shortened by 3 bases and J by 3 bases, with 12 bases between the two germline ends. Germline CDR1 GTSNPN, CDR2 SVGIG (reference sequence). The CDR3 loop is CAWRLQGIGNTIYF. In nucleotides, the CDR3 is TGTGCCTGGAGGCTACAGGGAATTGGAAACACCATATATTTT. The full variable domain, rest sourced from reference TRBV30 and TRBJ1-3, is SQTIHQWPATLVQPVGSPLSLECTVEGTSNPNLYWYRQAAGRGLQLLFYSVGIGQISSEVPQNLSASRPQDRQFILSSKKLLLSDSGFYLCAWRLQGIGNTIYFGEGSWLTVV.

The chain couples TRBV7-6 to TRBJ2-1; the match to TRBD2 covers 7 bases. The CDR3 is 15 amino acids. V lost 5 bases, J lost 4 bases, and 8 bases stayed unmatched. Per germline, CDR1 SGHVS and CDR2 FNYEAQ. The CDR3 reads CASSPSGVLYNEQFF. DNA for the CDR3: TGTGCCAGCAGCCCAAGCGGGGTGCTGTACAATGAGCAGTTCTTC.

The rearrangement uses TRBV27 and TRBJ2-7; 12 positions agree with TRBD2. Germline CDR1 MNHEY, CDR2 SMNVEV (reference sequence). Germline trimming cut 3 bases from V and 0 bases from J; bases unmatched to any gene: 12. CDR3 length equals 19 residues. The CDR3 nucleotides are TGTGCCAGCAGTTTTTCAGAGACTAGCGGGAGCGGTTCCTCCTACGAGCAGTACTTC. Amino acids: CASSFSETSGSGSSYEQYF.

The DNA of the CDR3 is TGCGCCAGCAGCCCGCCGGGACTAGCGGGACTAAATGAGCAGTTCTTC. Translated, it gives CASSPPGLAGLNEQFF. The V and J genes are TRBV5-1 and TRBJ2-1, with TRBD2 matching 13 bases. Germline loops: CDR1 SGHRS, CDR2 YFSETQ. V lost 4 bases to trimming and J lost 7 bases; unmatched junction nucleotides: 8. CDR3 length: 16 amino acids.

DNA for the CDR3: TGTGCCAGCAGCGGGGACAGGGGGCTGGACTATGGCTACACCTTC. It yields the protein CASSGDRGLDYGYTF. The V gene is TRBV9, the J gene TRBJ1-2; TRBD1 matches at 12 bases. Germline CDR1 is SGDLS and CDR2 is YYNGEE. With 3 bases clipped from V and 3 bases from J, the junction kept 3 bases outside the gene matches. The CDR3 loop spans 15 amino acids.

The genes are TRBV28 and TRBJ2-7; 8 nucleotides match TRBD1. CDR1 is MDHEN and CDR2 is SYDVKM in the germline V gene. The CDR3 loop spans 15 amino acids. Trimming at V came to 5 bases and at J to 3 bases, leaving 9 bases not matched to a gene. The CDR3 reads CASSLGGTGLYEQYF. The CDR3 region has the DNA TGTGCCAGCAGTCTTGGCGGGACAGGACTCTACGAGCAGTACTTC.

The CDR3 coding sequence is TGCAGCGCCAGGGTATCTGGAAACACCATATATTTT. Translating it yields CSARVSGNTIYF. The V gene is TRBV29-1, the J gene TRBJ1-3; possible D gene TRBD1, 5 bases. This CDR3 has 12 residues. The germline gives CDR1 SQVTM, CDR2 ANQGSEA. Trimming took off 7 bases at V and 1 base at J, with 8 bases between the two ends. The variable domain in full, with the rest retrieved from reference TRBV29-1 and TRBJ1-3, is SAVISQKPSRDICQRGTSLTIQCQVDSQVTMMFWYRQQPGQSLTLIATANQGSEATYESGFVIDKFPISRPNLTFSTLTVSNMSPEDSSIYLCSARVSGNTIYFGEGSWLTVV.

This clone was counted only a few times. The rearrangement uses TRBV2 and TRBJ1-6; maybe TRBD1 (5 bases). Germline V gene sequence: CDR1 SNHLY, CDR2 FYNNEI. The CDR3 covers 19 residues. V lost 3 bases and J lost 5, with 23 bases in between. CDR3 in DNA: TGTGCCAGCAGTGAGTTTTGGGGCTACCACCACCCCGATAATTCACCCCTCCACTTT. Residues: CASSEFWGYHHPDNSPLHF.

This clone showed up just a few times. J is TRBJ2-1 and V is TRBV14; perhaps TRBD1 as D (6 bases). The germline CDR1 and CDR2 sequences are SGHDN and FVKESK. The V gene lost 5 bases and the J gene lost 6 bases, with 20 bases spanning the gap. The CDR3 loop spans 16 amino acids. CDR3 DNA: TGTGCCAGCAGCTCGATTACAGGGTTGGTAAGCAATGAGCAGTTCTTC. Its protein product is CASSSITGLVSNEQFF.

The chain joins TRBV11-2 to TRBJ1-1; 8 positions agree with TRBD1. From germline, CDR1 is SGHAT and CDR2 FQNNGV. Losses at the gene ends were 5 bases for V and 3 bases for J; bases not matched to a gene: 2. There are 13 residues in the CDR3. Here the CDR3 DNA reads TGTGCCAGCAGCCGACAGGGGCACACTGAAGCTTTCTTT. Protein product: CASSRQGHTEAFF.

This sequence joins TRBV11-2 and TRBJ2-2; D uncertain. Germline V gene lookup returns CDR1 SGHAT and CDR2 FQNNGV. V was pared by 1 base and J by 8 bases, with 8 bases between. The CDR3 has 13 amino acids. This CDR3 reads CASSLVQQGELFF. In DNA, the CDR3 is TGTGCCAGCAGCTTAGTTCAACAAGGGGAGCTGTTTTTT.